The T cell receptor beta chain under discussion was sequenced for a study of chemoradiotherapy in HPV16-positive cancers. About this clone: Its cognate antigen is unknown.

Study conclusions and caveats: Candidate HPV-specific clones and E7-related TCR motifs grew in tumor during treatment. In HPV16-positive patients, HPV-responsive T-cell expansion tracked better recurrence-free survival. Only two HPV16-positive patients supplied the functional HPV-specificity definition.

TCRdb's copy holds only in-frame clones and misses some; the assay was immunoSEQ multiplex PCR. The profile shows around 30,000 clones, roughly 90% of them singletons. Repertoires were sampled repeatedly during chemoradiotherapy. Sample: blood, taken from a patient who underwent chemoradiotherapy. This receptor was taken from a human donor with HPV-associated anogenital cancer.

The CDR3 region is CASRQPGVRGDEQFF. The CDR3 DNA reads TGTGCCAGCAGGCAGCCGGGAGTTAGGGGGGATGAGCAGTTCTTC. V is TRBV6-6 and J is TRBJ2-1, with D possibly called TRBD1 or TRBD2 (6 bases each). Germline CDR1 and CDR2: MNHNY and SVGAGI (reference sequence). The V and J ends lost 6 bases and 8 bases respectively, with 20 bases between them. CDR3 length: 15 amino acids.